This T cell receptor (beta chain) was found in a study of regulatory T cells in long-lasting Graves disease. The study's findings and limits: Persistent Graves' cases showed lower TCR diversity than newly diagnosed cases.

This clonotype was found many times. Its antigen is currently unknown. To make TCR beta libraries, researchers used iRepertoire HTBI primers and Arm-PCR of CDR3 regions. Using its own MiXCR run on the multiplex PCR reads, TCRdb lists one record per CDR3 protein. The profile covers some 450,000 distinct CDR3 sequences, with about a quarter appearing a single time and approximately 26% taken by the ten largest. Time point denoted: persistent/refractory GD, antithyroid drugs over 5 years with positive TRAb. With RNA extracted from PBMCs as input, the TCR library was made. American Thyroid Association guidelines were used to diagnose Graves' disease. The origin of this receptor is a female donor with Graves disease. The sequences come from peripheral blood mononuclear cells (PBMCs), collected when the disease was refractory, from a patient treated with antithyroid drugs.

CDR3: CASSSAGNTEAFF. CDR3 DNA: TGTGCCAGCAGCTCTGCTGGGAACACTGAAGCTTTCTTT. The V gene is TRBV7-2, the J gene TRBJ1-1; D ambiguous. The CDR3 extends over 13 amino acids. Germline CDR1 reads SGHTA; CDR2 reads FQGNSA. Trimming took off 4 bases at V and 1 base at J, with 7 bases between the two ends.